Listed here are 15 T cell receptor beta chains from one sample, sequenced in a study of blood T cell repertoires in COVID-19. The method was immunoSEQ multiplex PCR; TCRdb's version includes in-frame clones alone and lacks a portion of them. The sample lists about 480,000 clones, approximately 90% occurring once. The sequencing sample was made of peripheral blood. These receptors were taken from a woman aged 25 to 39 with acute or convalescent COVID-19.

V usage is TRBV12-3 or TRBV12-4 and J usage is TRBJ2-5; unclear D gene. CDR3 length: 13 amino acids. Trimming left V 1 base short and J 5 bases short, with 8 bases between. Here the CDR3 reads CASSLGRRETQYF. DNA for the CDR3: TGTGCCAGCAGTTTAGGAAGGCGGGAGACCCAGTACTTC.

Note on this clone: Within the sample, other DNA sequences also encode this same CDR3. The genes are TRBV19 and TRBJ2-7, with TRBD1 matching 11 bases. The CDR3 is 15 amino acids. The junction had 7 bases not matched to a gene; V was cut back by 5 bases and J by 4 bases. Germline V gene sequence: CDR1 LNHDA, CDR2 SQIVND (reference sequence). CDR3 bases: TGTGCCAGTAGTTCCCGGACAGGGGGCTCTTACGAGCAGTACTTC. This sequence encodes CASSSRTGGSYEQYF.

In its sample, this clone was seen once. CDR3 in amino acids: CASSPRDRIGSEAFF. CDR3 DNA sequence: TGTGCCAGCAGCCCCCGAGACAGAATCGGCTCTGAAGCTTTCTTT. V and J are TRBV3-1 (or the pseudogene TRBV3-2) and TRBJ1-1, with D perhaps matching TRBD1 (5 bases). Trimming took off 4 bases at V and 6 bases at J, with 18 bases between the two ends. Germline CDR1 and CDR2: LGHDT and YNNKEL (reference sequence). This CDR3 comprises 15 residues.

This clone appeared a few times. The rearrangement links TRBV28 to TRBJ1-3; 7 bases agree with TRBD1. With 3 bases clipped from V and 1 base from J, the junction kept 9 bases outside the gene matches. Per germline, CDR1 MDHEN and CDR2 SYDVKM. The CDR3 loop spans 17 amino acids. CDR3 amino acids: CASSLRDSGYSGNTIYF. Written as DNA, the CDR3 is TGTGCCAGCAGTTTGCGGGACAGTGGCTATTCTGGAAACACCATATATTTT.

This chain joins TRBV6-2 or TRBV6-3 and TRBJ1-6; 9 bases agree with TRBD1. The ends lost 2 bases at V and 10 bases at J; junction bases unmatched: 9. The CDR3 spans 16 residues. The germline CDR1 and CDR2 sequences are MNHEY and SVGEGT. The CDR3 nucleotides read TGTGCCAGCAGTTACGCCCGGACAGGGGCAGAGTCACCCCTCCACTTT. Translated, it gives CASSYARTGAESPLHF.

The gene calls are TRBV28 and TRBJ1-4; D remains ambiguous. Germline values: CDR1 MDHEN, CDR2 SYDVKM. The CDR3 is made up of 15 amino acids. Trimming pared 7 bases from V and 4 bases from J, leaving 16 bases between. In nucleotides, the CDR3 is TGTGCCAGCACCCAACGGGGAGCGATTAATGAAAAACTGTTTTTT. This sequence encodes CASTQRGAINEKLFF.

This clone was observed once. The chain uses TRBV6-9 and TRBJ2-7; perhaps TRBD1 as D (6 bases). V dropped 5 bases and J dropped 2 bases, with 10 bases sitting between them. The CDR3 covers 13 residues. Germline CDR1 reads MNHGY; CDR2 reads SVAAGI. As DNA, the CDR3 is TGTGCCAGCAGTCGACAGGCGCCCTACGAGCAGTACTTC. Protein product: CASSRQAPYEQYF.

This clone was recorded once. This chain connects TRBV23-1 to TRBJ2-1; D may be TRBD1 (7 bases). TRBV23-1 is an ORF for which the function is uncertain. This CDR3 contains 15 residues. V gave up 11 bases and J gave up 5 bases, with 22 bases separating them. The CDR3 sequence: CARVKSGGKDNEQFF. In DNA form, the CDR3 reads TGCGCCCGGGTAAAGTCAGGGGGGAAGGACAATGAGCAGTTCTTC.

For this clone: Other DNA sequences from this sample encode an identical CDR3 as well. The V gene is TRBV7-9, the J gene TRBJ1-6, with TRBD1 as a possible D gene (5 bases). This CDR3 region has 14 residues. The V gene's germline CDR1 is SEHNR and CDR2 FQNEAQ (reference sequence). The V and J ends lost 1 base and 8 bases respectively, with 9 bases between them. The CDR3 DNA reads TGTGCCAGCAGCTTAGGTACGGGGGATTCACCCCTCCACTTT. Its translation: CASSLGTGDSPLHF. The full variable domain, with the rest looked up from reference TRBV7-9 and TRBJ1-6, is DTGVSQNPRHKITKRGQNVTFRCDPISEHNRLYWYRQTLGQGPEFLTYFQNEAQLEKSRLLSDRFSAERPKGSFSTLEIQRTEQGDSAMYLCASSLGTGDSPLHFGNGTRLTVT.

This rearrangement joins TRBV29-1 to TRBJ1-1; possible D gene TRBD1, 6 bases. Trimming stripped 8 bases from V and 4 bases from J, with 20 bases between. CDR1 and CDR2 from the germline V gene are SQVTM and ANQGSEA. CDR3 length: 14 residues. The DNA of the CDR3 is TGCAGCCTGAGATCGGACAGTATGGGCACTGAAGCTTTCTTT. Encoded protein: CSLRSDSMGTEAFF.

This chain connects TRBV3-1 (or the pseudogene TRBV3-2) to TRBJ2-1; a possible D gene is TRBD1 (5 bases). The CDR3 is made up of 15 amino acids. V was shortened by 4 bases and J by 2 bases, with 12 bases between the two germline ends. Germline CDR1 reads LGHDT; CDR2 reads YNNKEL (reference sequence). CDR3 sequence (DNA): TGTGCCAGCAGCCTCAGGGTTACGACCTACAATGAGCAGTTCTTC. This sequence encodes CASSLRVTTYNEQFF.

This clone came up once. This rearrangement joins TRBV9 to TRBJ2-1; TRBD2 is a possible D gene (7 bases). Trimming stripped 4 bases from V and 8 bases from J, with 13 bases between. Per the germline V gene, CDR1 is SGDLS and CDR2 is YYNGEE. The CDR3 loop spans 13 amino acids. The chain's CDR3 is CASSPGGPDEQFF. The CDR3 bases are TGTGCCAGCAGCCCCGGGGGGCCCGATGAGCAGTTCTTC.

The V gene is TRBV27, the J gene TRBJ2-1; possible D gene TRBD2, 5 bases. Germline lookup yields CDR1 MNHEY and CDR2 SMNVEV (reference sequence). This CDR3 has 13 amino acids. The V end lost 0 bases, the J end lost 9 bases, and 9 bases lay between the germline ends. The DNA for the CDR3 is TGTGCCAGCAGTTTATCATCCCGGGGTGAGCAGTTCTTC. Encoded protein: CASSLSSRGEQFF.

CDR3 sequence reads: CASSPTVGGSFGYTF. In DNA form, the CDR3 reads TGTGCCAGCAGTCCTACCGTAGGGGGATCCTTTGGCTACACCTTC. V and J are TRBV14 and TRBJ1-2, with D maybe TRBD1 (6 bases). V lost 6 bases and J lost 7, with 21 bases in between. The CDR3 has 15 residues. Looked up from germline, CDR1 is SGHDN and CDR2 is FVKESK.

The genes are TRBV3-1 (or the pseudogene TRBV3-2) and TRBJ2-2, with D hard to call. There are 13 residues in the CDR3. With 4 bases removed from V and 7 bases from J, the gap between germline ends came to 10 bases. The germline V gene encodes CDR1 LGHDT and CDR2 YNNKEL (reference sequence). The CDR3 here is CASSRRRDGELFF. In nucleotides, the CDR3 is TGTGCCAGCAGCCGAAGGAGAGACGGGGAGCTGTTTTTT.